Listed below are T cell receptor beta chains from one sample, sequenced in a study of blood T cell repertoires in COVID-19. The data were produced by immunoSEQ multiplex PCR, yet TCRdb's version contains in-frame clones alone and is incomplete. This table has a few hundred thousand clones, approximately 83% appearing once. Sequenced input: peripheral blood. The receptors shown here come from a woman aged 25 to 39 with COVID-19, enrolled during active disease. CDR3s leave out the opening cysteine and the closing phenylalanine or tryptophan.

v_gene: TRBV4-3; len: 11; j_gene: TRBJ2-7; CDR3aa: ASSPQVSNEQY
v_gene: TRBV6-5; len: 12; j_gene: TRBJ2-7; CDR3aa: ASRRQGADYEQY
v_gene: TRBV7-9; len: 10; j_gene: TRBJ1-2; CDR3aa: ASSSGTGPYT
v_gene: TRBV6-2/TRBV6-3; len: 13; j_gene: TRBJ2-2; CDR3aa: ASSFRGLPPGELF
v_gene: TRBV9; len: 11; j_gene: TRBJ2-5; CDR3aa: ASSARSQETQY
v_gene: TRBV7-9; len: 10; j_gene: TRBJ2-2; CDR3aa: ASSSSQRELF
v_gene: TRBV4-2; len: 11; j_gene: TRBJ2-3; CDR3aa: ASSEQNTDTQY
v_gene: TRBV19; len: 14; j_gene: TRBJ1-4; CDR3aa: ASSIAAGRANEKLF
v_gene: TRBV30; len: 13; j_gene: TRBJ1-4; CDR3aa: AWSVARKGDEKLF
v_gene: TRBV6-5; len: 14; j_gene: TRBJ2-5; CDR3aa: ASSYSTGAGGETQY
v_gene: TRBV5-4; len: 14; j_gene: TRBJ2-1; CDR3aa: ASSSPPGEGNNEQF
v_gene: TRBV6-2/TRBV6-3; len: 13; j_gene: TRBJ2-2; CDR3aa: ASSYSSAGAGELF
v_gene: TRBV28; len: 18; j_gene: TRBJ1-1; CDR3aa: ASSSLGPLWGLVGDTEAF
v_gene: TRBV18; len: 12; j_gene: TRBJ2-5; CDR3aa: ASSPPTGRETQY
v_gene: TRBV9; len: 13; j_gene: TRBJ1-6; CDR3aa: ASSVGGGEDSPLH
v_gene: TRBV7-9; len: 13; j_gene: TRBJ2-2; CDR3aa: ASSPGTSGVGELF
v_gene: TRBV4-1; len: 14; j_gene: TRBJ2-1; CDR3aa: ASSERLANSYNEQF
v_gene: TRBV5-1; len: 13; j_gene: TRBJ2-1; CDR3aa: ASSLAGDTYNEQF
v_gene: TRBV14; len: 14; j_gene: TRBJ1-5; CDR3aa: ASSQDWDSSNQPQH
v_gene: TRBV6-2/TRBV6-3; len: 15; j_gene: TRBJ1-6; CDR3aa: ASSYSKQELYNSPLH
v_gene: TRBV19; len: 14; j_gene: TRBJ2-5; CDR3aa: ASSSLTSGHEETQY
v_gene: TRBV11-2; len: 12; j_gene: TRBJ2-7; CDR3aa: ASSPLAGAYEQY
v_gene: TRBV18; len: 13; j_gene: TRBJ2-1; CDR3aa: ASSPSVYPFNEQF
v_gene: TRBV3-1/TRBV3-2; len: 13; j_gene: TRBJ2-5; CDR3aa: ASSQEAFREETQY
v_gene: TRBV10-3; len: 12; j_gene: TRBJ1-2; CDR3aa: AISTGTGDYGYT
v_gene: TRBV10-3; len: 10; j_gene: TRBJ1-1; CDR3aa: AISDLMTEAF
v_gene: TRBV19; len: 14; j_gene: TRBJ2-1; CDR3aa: ASRRGAASSYNEQF
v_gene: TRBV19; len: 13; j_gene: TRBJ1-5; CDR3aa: ASSIEAGVSQPQH
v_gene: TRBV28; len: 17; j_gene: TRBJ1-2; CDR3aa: ASSHPIYKGDRGLYGYT
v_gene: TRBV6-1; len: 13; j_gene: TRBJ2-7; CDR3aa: ASSERRGSGYEQY
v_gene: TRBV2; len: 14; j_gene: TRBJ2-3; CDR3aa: ASRTPWDRGVRTQY
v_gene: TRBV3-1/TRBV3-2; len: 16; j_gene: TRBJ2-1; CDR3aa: ASSQEPPLAGGPDEQF
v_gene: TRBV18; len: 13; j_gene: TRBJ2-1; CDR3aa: ASSPLGEVRNEQF
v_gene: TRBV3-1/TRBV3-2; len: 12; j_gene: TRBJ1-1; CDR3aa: ASSPRGQRAEAF
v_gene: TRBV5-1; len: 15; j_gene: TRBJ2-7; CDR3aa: ASSLGKTSGPLYEQY
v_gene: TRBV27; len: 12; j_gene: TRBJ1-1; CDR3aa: ASSTGQRNTEAF
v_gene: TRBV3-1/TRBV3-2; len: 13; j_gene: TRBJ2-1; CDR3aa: ASSQAGQGAGEQF
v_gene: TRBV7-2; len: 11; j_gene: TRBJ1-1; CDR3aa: ASSWRGRTEAF
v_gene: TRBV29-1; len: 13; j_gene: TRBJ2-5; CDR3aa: SVVPTAGAPETQY
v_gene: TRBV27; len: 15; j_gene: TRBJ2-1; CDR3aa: ASSYPSGGSSYNEQF
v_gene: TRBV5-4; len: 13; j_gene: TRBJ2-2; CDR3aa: ASTTLAGNTGELF
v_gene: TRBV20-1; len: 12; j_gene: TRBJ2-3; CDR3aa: SASWEGSTDTQY
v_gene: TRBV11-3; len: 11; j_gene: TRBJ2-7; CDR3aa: ASSLEGFGEQY
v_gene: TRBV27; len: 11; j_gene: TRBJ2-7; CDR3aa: ASWHRGSYEQY
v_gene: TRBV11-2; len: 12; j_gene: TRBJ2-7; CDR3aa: ASSLAGTAYGQY
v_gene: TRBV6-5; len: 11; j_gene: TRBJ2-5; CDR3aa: ATTVRSEETQY
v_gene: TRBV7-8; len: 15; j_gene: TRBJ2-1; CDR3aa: ASSLDGLASSYNEQF
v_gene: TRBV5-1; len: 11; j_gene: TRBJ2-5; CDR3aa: ASSFAGQETQY
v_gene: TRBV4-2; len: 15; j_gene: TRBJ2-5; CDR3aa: ASSTGGTSGRGETQY
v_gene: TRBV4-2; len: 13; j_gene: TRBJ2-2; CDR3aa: ASSPLAGVLGELF
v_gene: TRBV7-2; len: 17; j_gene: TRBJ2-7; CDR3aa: ASSSLAGLAGGPSYEQY
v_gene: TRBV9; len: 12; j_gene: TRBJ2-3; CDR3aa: ASTAGLVTDTQY